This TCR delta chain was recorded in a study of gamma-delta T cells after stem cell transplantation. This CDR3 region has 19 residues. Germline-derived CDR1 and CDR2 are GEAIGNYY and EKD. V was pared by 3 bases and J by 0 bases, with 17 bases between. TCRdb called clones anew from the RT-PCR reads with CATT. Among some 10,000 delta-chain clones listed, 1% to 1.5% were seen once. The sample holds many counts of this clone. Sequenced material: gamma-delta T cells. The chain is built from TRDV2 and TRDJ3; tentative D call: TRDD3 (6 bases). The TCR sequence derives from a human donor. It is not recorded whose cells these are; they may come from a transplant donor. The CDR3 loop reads CACDPIGGPGSWDTRQMFF. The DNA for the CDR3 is TGTGCCTGTGACCCTATTGGGGGGCCGGGCTCCTGGGACACCCGACAGATGTTTTTC.